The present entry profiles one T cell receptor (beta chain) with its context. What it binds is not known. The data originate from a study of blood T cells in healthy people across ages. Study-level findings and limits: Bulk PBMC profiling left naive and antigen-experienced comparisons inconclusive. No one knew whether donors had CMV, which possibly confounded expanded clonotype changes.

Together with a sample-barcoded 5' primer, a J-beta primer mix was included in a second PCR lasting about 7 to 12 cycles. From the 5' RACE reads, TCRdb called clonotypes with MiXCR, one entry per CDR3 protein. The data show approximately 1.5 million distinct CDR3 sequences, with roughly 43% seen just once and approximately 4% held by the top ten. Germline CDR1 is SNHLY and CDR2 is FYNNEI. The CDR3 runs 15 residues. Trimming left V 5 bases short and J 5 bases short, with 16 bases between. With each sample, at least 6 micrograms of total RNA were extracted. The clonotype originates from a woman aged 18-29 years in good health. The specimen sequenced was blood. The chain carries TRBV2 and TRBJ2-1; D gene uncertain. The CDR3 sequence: CASSSVVGYDNEQFF. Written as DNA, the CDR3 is TGTGCCAGCAGTAGTGTTGTCGGCTACGACAATGAGCAGTTCTTC. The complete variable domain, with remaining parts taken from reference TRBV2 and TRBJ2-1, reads EPEVTQTPSHQVTQMGQEVILRCVPISNHLYFYWYRQILGQKVEFLVSFYNNEISEKSEIFDDQFSVERPDGSNFTLKIRSTKLEDSAMYFCASSSVVGYDNEQFFGPGTRLTVL.